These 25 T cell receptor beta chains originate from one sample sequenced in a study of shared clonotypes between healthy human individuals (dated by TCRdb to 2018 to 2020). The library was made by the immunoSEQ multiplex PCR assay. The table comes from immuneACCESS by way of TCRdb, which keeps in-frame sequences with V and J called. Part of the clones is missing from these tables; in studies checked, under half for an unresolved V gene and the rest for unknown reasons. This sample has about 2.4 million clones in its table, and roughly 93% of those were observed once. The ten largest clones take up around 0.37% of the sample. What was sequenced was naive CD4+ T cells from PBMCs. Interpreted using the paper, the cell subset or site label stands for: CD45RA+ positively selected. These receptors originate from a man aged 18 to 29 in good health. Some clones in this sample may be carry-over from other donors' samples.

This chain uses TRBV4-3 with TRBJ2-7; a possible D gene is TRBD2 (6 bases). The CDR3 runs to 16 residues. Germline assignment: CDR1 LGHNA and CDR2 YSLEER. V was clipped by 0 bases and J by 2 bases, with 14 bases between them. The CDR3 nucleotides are TGCGCCAGCAGCCAAGATCTTAGACGGACTACCTACGAGCAGTACTTC. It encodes CASSQDLRRTTYEQYF.

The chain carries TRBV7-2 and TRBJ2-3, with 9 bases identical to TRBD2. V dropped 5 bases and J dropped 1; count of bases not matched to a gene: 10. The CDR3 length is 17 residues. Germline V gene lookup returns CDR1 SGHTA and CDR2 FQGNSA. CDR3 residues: CASSRSSGSLGTDTQYF. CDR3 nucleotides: TGTGCCAGCAGCCGGAGTAGCGGGAGTTTGGGCACAGATACGCAGTATTTT.

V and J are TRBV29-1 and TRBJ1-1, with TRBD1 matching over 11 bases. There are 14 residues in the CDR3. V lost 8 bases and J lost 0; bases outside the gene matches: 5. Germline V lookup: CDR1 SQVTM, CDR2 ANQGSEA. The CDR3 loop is CSSDRGQVNTEAFF. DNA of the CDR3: TGCAGCTCGGACAGGGGGCAGGTGAACACTGAAGCTTTCTTT.

CDR3 nucleotides: TGTGCCATCAGTCGACAGGACGGAAACACCATATATTTT. It is translated as CAISRQDGNTIYF. This rearrangement joins TRBV10-3 to TRBJ1-3; a weak D match, TRBD1 (6 bases). Trimming left V 5 bases short and J 4 bases short, with 9 bases between. Germline V CDR1 and CDR2: ENHRY, SYGVKD. The CDR3 extends over 13 amino acids.

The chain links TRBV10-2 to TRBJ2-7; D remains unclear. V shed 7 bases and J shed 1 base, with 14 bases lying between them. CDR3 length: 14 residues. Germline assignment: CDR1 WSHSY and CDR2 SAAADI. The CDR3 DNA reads TGCGCCAGCACCGCCCAGCGCCTATCCTACGAGCAGTACTTC. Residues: CASTAQRLSYEQYF.

The CDR3: CASSLRWEKDNEQFF. In nucleotides, the CDR3 is TGTGCCAGCAGCCTCCGGTGGGAAAAAGACAATGAGCAGTTCTTC. The chain links TRBV28 to TRBJ2-1, with D uncertain. Germline V lookup: CDR1 MDHEN, CDR2 SYDVKM. V was trimmed by 6 bases and J by 5 bases, leaving 17 bases between them. The CDR3 has 15 amino acids. Looking up the rest from reference TRBV28 and TRBJ2-1 gives the full variable domain: DVKVTQSSRYLVKRTGEKVFLECVQDMDHENMFWYRQDPGLGLRLIYFSYDVKMKEKGDIPEGYSVSREKKERFSLILESASTNQTSMYLCASSLRWEKDNEQFFGPGTRLTVL.

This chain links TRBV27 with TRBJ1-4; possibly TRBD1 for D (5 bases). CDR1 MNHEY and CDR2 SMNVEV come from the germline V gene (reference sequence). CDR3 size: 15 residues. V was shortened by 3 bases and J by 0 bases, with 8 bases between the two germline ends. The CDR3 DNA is TGTGCCAGCAGTTTTTGGGGCCCAACTAATGAAAAACTGTTTTTT. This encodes CASSFWGPTNEKLFF.

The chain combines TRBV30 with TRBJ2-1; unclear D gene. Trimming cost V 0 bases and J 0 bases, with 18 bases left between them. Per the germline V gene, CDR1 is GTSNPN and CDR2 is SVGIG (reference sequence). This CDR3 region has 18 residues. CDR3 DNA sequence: TGTGCCTGGAGTGTAATCGGGTTAGAGCCCAGCTCCTACAATGAGCAGTTCTTC. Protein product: CAWSVIGLEPSSYNEQFF.

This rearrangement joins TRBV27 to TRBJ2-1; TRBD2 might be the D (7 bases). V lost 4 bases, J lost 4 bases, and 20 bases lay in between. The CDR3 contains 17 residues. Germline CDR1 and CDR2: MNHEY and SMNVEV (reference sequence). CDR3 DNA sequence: TGTGCCAGCAGTTCGCCTCTCGGGCGGGGGCTATACAATGAGCAGTTCTTC. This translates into CASSSPLGRGLYNEQFF.

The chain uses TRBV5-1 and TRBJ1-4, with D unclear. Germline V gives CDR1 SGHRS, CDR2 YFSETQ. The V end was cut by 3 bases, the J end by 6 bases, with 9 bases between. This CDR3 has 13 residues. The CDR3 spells CASSSSPDEKLFF. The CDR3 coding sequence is TGCGCCAGCAGCTCCTCGCCAGATGAAAAACTGTTTTTT.

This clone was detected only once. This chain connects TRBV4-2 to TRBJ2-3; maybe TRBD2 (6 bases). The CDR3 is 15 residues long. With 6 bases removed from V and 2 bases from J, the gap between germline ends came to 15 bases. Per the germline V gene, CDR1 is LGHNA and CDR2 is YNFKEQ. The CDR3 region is CASSPGVAFTDTQYF. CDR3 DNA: TGTGCCAGCAGTCCGGGGGTAGCGTTCACAGATACGCAGTATTTT.

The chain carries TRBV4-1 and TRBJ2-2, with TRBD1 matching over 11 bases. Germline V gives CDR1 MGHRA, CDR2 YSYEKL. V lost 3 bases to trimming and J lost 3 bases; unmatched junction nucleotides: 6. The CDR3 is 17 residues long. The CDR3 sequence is CASSHRLGQGDTGELFF. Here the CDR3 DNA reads TGCGCCAGCAGCCATAGACTGGGACAGGGGGACACCGGGGAGCTGTTTTTT.

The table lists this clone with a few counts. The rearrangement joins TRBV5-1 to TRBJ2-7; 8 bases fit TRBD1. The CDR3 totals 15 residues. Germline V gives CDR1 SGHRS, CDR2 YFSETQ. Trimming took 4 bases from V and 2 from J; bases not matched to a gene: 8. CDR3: CASSENGQGPYEQYF. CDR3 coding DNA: TGCGCCAGCAGCGAGAACGGACAGGGTCCCTACGAGCAGTACTTC.

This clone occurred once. CDR3 amino acids: CASSFSRGGVQPQHF. CDR3 in DNA: TGTGCCAGCAGCTTTAGCCGGGGTGGGGTTCAGCCCCAGCATTTT. J is TRBJ1-5 and V is TRBV2, with unresolved D. This CDR3 is built from 15 residues. CDR1 is SNHLY and CDR2 is FYNNEI in the germline V gene. V was cut by 6 bases and J by 6 bases, with 18 bases left in between.

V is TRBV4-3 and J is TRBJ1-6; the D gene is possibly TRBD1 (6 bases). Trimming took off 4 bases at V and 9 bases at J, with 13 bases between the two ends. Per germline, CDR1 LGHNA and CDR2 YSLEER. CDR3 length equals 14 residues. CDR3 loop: CASSLQGRTSPLHF. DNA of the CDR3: TGCGCCAGCAGCCTACAGGGTAGAACTTCACCCCTCCACTTT.

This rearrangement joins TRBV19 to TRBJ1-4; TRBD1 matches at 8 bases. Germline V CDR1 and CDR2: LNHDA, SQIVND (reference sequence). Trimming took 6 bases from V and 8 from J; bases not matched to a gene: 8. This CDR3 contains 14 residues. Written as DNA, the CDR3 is TGTGCCAGTAGCCGGACAGGGTTGGGCGAAAAACTGTTTTTT. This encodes CASSRTGLGEKLFF.

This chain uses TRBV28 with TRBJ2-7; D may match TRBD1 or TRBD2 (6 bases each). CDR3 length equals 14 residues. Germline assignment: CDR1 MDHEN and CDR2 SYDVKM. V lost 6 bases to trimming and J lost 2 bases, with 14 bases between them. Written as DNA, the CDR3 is TGTGCCAGCAGGCCGCCGGGGGCCCCCTACGAGCAGTACTTC. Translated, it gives CASRPPGAPYEQYF.

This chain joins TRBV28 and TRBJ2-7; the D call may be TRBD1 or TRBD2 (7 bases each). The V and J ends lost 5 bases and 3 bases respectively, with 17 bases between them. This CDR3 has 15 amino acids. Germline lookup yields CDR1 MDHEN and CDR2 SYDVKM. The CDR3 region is CASSMGGGQSYEQYF. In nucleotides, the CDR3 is TGTGCCAGCAGTATGGGGGGGGGACAGAGCTACGAGCAGTACTTC.

The CDR3 region is CASSGTVPDEQYF. The CDR3 DNA follows: TGTGCCAGCAGCGGGACAGTACCCGACGAGCAGTACTTC. This chain links TRBV28 with TRBJ2-7, with 7 bases identical to TRBD1. Germline V gene data show CDR1 as MDHEN and CDR2 as SYDVKM. The CDR3 extends over 13 amino acids. With V trimmed by 6 bases and J by 5 bases, 7 bases remained unmatched.

The CDR3 region is CAISEPHRGGYSGDTQYF. In nucleotides, the CDR3 is TGTGCCATCAGTGAGCCCCACCGAGGGGGGTATTCAGGAGATACGCAGTATTTT. The chain couples TRBV10-3 to TRBJ2-3; the D gene could be TRBD1 or TRBD2 (6 bases each). The germline CDR1 and CDR2 sequences are ENHRY and SYGVKD. The CDR3 is made up of 18 amino acids. The V end was cut by 2 bases, the J end by 5 bases, with 23 bases between.

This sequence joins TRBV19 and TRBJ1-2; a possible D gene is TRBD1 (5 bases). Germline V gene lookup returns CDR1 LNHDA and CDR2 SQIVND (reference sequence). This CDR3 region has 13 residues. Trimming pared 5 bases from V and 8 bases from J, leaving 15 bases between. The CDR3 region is CASSWWSGTGYTF. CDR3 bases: TGTGCCAGTAGTTGGTGGAGTGGGACCGGCTACACCTTC.

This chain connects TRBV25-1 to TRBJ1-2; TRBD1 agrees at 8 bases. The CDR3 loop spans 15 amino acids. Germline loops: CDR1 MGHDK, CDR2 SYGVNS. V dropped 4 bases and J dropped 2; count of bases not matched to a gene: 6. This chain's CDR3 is CASSGWTGSNYGYTF. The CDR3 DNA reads TGTGCCAGCAGTGGATGGACAGGGTCAAACTATGGCTACACCTTC.

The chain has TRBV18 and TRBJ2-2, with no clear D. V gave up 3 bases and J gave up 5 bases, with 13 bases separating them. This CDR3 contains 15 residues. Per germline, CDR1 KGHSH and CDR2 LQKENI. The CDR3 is CASSPRSTRTGELFF. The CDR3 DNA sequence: TGTGCCAGCTCACCGAGATCAACCCGGACCGGGGAGCTGTTTTTT.

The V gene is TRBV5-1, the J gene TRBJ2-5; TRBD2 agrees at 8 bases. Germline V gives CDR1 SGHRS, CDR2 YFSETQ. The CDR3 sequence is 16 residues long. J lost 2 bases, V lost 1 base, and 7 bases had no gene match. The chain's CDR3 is CASSLLILAVQETQYF. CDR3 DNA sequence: TGCGCCAGCAGCTTGCTGATACTAGCGGTTCAAGAGACCCAGTACTTC. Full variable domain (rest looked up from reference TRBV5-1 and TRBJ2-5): KAGVTQTPRYLIKTRGQQVTLSCSPISGHRSVSWYQQTPGQGLQFLFEYFSETQRNKGNFPGRFSGRQFSNSRSEMNVSTLELGDSALYLCASSLLILAVQETQYFGPGTRLLVL.

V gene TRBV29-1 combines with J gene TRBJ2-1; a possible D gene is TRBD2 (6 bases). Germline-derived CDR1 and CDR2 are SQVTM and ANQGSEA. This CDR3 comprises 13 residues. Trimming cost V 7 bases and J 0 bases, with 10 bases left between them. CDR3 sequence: CSGRESSYNEQFF. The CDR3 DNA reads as TGCAGCGGGAGGGAGAGCTCCTACAATGAGCAGTTCTTC.